Shown below are 15 T cell receptor beta chains from a single sample sequenced in a study of T cells expressing NK-cell markers. TCRdb re-called the 5' RACE reads and gives one entry per CDR3 protein, without DNA. This sample contains under 200,000 distinct CDR3 sequences. The sample was blood T cells: a sorted CD56 or NKG2C T cell subset, CD4+ or CD8+ T cells, or bulk PBMC T cells (not recorded which). The receptor source for this set is a woman aged 18-70 years in good health.

J is TRBJ2-5 and V is TRBV9; without DNA, the TCRdb call of TRBD1 cannot be checked. This CDR3 region has 15 residues. Germline V gene lookup returns CDR1 SGDLS and CDR2 YYNGEE. CDR3 loop: CASSVEASPGETQYF.

The chain couples TRBV2 to TRBJ2-1; the D call from TCRdb, TRBD1, cannot be confirmed without DNA. The CDR3 runs to 12 residues. From germline, CDR1 is SNHLY and CDR2 FYNNEI. The CDR3: CAAGQGANEQFF. Variable domain in full (rest from reference TRBV2 and TRBJ2-1): EPEVTQTPSHQVTQMGQEVILRCVPISNHLYFYWYRQILGQKVEFLVSFYNNEISEKSEIFDDQFSVERPDGSNFTLKIRSTKLEDSAMYFCAAGQGANEQFFGPGTRLTVL.

The chain couples TRBV28 to TRBJ2-3; no DNA is available, so the TRBD1 call from TCRdb remains unchecked. CDR1 and CDR2 from the germline V gene are MDHEN and SYDVKM. The CDR3 has 16 residues. CDR3 loop: CASRPPGTGGTDTQYF.

V gene TRBV20-1 combines with J gene TRBJ2-1; TCRdb returns TRBD1, unconfirmable since there is no DNA. Germline V lookup: CDR1 DFQATT, CDR2 SNEGSKA (reference sequence). This CDR3 is 15 amino acids long. CDR3 region: CSAGEGYGSYNEQFF.

The V gene is TRBV15, the J gene TRBJ1-4; checking the TCRdb D call of TRBD1 is not possible without DNA. This CDR3 comprises 15 residues. The V gene's germline CDR1 is LNHNV and CDR2 YYDKDF (reference sequence). The CDR3 is CATSRGQVAAEKLFF.

The chain joins TRBV20-1 to TRBJ2-2; TCRdb lists TRBD2, though no DNA is available to test this call. Germline values: CDR1 DFQATT, CDR2 SNEGSKA (reference sequence). The CDR3 consists of 16 residues. CDR3 loop: CSAITSGSRGTGELFF.

The genes are TRBV30 and TRBJ2-1; TCRdb reports TRBD1, a call that lacks DNA to check it against. Per germline, CDR1 GTSNPN and CDR2 SVGIG (reference sequence). This CDR3 contains 13 residues. The CDR3 here is CAQTGAGYNEQFF.

The chain links TRBV7-9 to TRBJ2-6. In germline, CDR1 is SEHNR, CDR2 FQNEAQ (reference sequence). The CDR3 totals 13 residues. The CDR3 sequence is CASSFHPANVLTF.

V and J are TRBV27 and TRBJ1-4; TCRdb's D call, TRBD1, is unchecked because there is no DNA. Germline CDR1 reads MNHEY; CDR2 reads SMNVEV (reference sequence). This CDR3 spans 16 amino acids. CDR3 in amino acids: CASSLWDRTTNEKLFF.

The rearrangement uses TRBV20-1 and TRBJ1-6; TCRdb outputs TRBD1, but without DNA this stays unchecked. Germline V gene sequence: CDR1 DFQATT, CDR2 SNEGSKA (reference sequence). The CDR3 extends over 12 amino acids. The CDR3 protein is CSAGTWDSPLHF.

This CDR3 reads CASSPGTVWNIQYF. The rearrangement uses TRBV12-3 or TRBV12-4 and TRBJ2-4; checking the TCRdb D call of TRBD1 is not possible without DNA. CDR3 length: 14 amino acids.

The rearrangement uses TRBV5-1 and TRBJ1-3; TCRdb outputs TRBD1, but without DNA this stays unchecked. CDR3 length: 14 amino acids. Germline V gene data show CDR1 as SGHRS and CDR2 as YFSETQ. This chain's CDR3 is CASSLGGSGNTIYF.

The chain recombines TRBV7-2 with TRBJ2-7; TCRdb indicates TRBD1, and absent DNA this call remains unverified. This CDR3 contains 15 residues. Per the germline V gene, CDR1 is SGHTA and CDR2 is FQGNSA. CDR3 region: CASSFARTGVHEQYF.

The V and J genes are TRBV5-1 and TRBJ2-7; the TCRdb D gene call, TRBD1, has no DNA to confirm it. This CDR3 comprises 13 residues. CDR1 and CDR2 (germline): SGHRS, YFSETQ. The CDR3 sequence: CASSFVRGYEQYF. Combining the CDR3 with reference TRBV5-1 and TRBJ2-7 gives the whole variable domain KAGVTQTPRYLIKTRGQQVTLSCSPISGHRSVSWYQQTPGQGLQFLFEYFSETQRNKGNFPGRFSGRQFSNSRSEMNVSTLELGDSALYLCASSFVRGYEQYFGPGTRLTVT.

This rearrangement joins TRBV20-1 to TRBJ2-7; TCRdb designates TRBD1, a call that cannot be tested without DNA. The CDR3 runs 13 residues. The germline CDR1 and CDR2 sequences are DFQATT and SNEGSKA (reference sequence). The CDR3 is CSANLGVPYEQYF.